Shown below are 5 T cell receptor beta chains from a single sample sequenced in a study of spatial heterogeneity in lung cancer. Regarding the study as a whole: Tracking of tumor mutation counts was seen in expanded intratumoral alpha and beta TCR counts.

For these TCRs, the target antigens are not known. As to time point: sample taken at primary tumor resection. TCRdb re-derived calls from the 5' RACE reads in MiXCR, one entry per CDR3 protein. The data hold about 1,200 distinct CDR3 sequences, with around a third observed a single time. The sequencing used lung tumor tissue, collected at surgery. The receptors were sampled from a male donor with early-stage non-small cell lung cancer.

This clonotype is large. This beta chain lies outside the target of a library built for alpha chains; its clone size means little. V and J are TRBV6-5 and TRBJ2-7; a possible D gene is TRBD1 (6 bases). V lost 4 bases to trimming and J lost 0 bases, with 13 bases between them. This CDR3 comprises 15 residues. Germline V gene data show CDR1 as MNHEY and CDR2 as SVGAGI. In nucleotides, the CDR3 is TGTGCCAGCAGTTTGACAGGTTATTACTCCTACGAGCAGTACTTC. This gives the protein CASSLTGYYSYEQYF.

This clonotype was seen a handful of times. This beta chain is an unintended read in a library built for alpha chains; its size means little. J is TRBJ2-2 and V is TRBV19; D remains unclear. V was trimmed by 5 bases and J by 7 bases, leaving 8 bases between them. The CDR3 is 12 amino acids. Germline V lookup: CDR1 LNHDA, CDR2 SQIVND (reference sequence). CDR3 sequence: CASSPPGGELFF. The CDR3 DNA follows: TGTGCCAGTAGTCCACCTGGCGGGGAGCTGTTTTTT.

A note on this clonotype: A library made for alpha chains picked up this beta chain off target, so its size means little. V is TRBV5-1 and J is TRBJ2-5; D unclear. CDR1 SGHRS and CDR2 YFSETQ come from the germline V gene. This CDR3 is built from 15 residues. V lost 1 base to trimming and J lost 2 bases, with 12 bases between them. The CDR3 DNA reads TGCGCCAGCAGCTTGAGTGCCAAGGCGCAAGAGACCCAGTACTTC. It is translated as CASSLSAKAQETQYF.

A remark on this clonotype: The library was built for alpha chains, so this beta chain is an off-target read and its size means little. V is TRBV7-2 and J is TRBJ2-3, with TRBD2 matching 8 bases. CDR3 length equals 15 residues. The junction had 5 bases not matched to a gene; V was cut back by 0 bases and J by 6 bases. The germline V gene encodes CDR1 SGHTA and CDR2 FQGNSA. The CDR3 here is CASSLAAGGGDTQYF. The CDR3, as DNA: TGTGCCAGCAGCTTAGCCGCGGGAGGAGGTGATACGCAGTATTTT.

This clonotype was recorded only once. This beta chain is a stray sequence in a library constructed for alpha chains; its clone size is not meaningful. The CDR3 DNA reads TGTGCCAGCAGCCCCCGAGGGACTAGCGGGAGGGGATCCTACAATGAGCAGTTCTTC. It encodes CASSPRGTSGRGSYNEQFF. This sequence joins TRBV7-2 and TRBJ2-1; 16 bases agree with TRBD2. With V trimmed by 5 bases and J by 1 base, 8 bases remained unmatched. Germline CDR1 and CDR2: SGHTA and FQGNSA. The CDR3 extends over 19 amino acids.